Sequencing of this T cell receptor beta chain was carried out in a study of OX40 agonist ivuxolimab in advanced cancers. Study context: Ivuxolimab was delivered to patients intravenously every 2 weeks at doses spanning 0.01 to 10 mg/kg.

In regard to this clone: Its antigen is as yet unknown.

Overall study results and limits: Individuals who were partial responders at 0.1-3.0 mg/kg had clonal expansion that ranked among the lowest. There was clonal expansion of CD4+ and CD8+ blood T cells by week 6 at 0.1 to 3.0 mg/kg.

The germline gives CDR1 SQVTM, CDR2 ANQGSEA. The CDR3 spans 15 residues. With 6 bases clipped from V and 9 bases from J, the junction kept 13 bases outside the gene matches. Sequencing used immunoSEQ multiplex PCR; TCRdb keeps in-frame clones, though not all of them. In the table there are fewer than 100,000 clones, around 83% of which are singletons. The source material was CD4+ or CD8+ T cells sorted from blood, sampled in a trial of the OX40 agonist ivuxolimab. The chain links TRBV29-1 to TRBJ2-2, with TRBD1 matching 10 bases. This receptor was identified in an adult with an advanced solid tumor such as melanoma, head and neck, liver or kidney cancer. As DNA, the CDR3 is TGCAGCGTGAGGGACAGGGGCTTCTCGCACCGGGAGCTGTTTTTT. Translation gives CSVRDRGFSHRELFF.